This T cell receptor (beta chain) appears in the sequencing data of a study of T cell repertoires in cytomegalovirus infection. Worth noting for this clonotype: As yet, its antigen is unknown.

Germline CDR1 reads SGHTA; CDR2 reads FQGTGA. Deletions cut 1 base from V and 2 bases from J, with 12 bases between. The length of the CDR3 is 15 residues. Each CDR3 protein is one row after TCRdb ran MiXCR on the reads. This sample has about half a million distinct CDR3 sequences, with 30% to 35% found just once. Study outcomes and limitations: HLA-C-restricted CMV clonotypes gave the most frequent clonotype in two of eight donors.

The chain links TRBV7-3 to TRBJ2-7; D may be TRBD1 (6 bases). This clonotype was obtained from a human donor in good health (CMV status not recorded). Some clones in this sample may be carry-over from other donors' samples. The source was cultured PBMCs, collected from culture after CMV antigen stimulation. CDR3 DNA: TGTGCCAGCAGCTTAATTGGTGGACAGACCTACGAGCAGTACTTC. It encodes CASSLIGGQTYEQYF. The whole variable domain, filled in from reference TRBV7-3 and TRBJ2-7, reads GAGVSQTPSNKVTEKGKYVELRCDPISGHTALYWYRQSLGQGPEFLIYFQGTGAADDSGLPNDRFFAVRPEGSVSTLKIQRTERGDSAVYLCASSLIGGQTYEQYFGPGTRLTVT.